This passage covers 11 T cell receptor beta chains from one sample sequenced in a study of cytomegalovirus exposure and HLA in healthy donors (dated by TCRdb to about 2017). The protocol used for the library was the immunoSEQ multiplex PCR assay. For the multiplex PCR, a mixture combining 60 forward primers for TCR Vbeta segments and 13 reverse primers for TCR Jbeta segments was used. TCRdb stores this immuneACCESS table with in-frame sequences only. Part of the clones is absent; in the studies checked, under half of the shortfall reflects unresolved V genes, and no reason is known for the rest. This sample gives about 150,000 clones in total; about a tenth of them show up just once. The biggest ten clones account for about 2% of the sample. The sequenced sample consisted of PBMCs. The receptors shown here come from a male donor in good health and CMV-seronegative.

The chain is built from TRBV19 and TRBJ1-2, with 9 bases lining up with TRBD1. The CDR3 contains 15 residues. CDR1 and CDR2 (germline): LNHDA, SQIVND (reference sequence). Germline trimming cut 5 bases from V and 4 bases from J; bases unmatched to any gene: 8. The CDR3 is CASSVSTGGPYGYTF. CDR3 nucleotide sequence: TGTGCCAGTAGTGTTTCTACAGGGGGCCCCTATGGCTACACCTTC.

This chain links TRBV7-6 with TRBJ1-3, with TRBD1 identical over 7 bases. There are 17 residues in the CDR3. Germline CDR1 and CDR2: SGHVS and FNYEAQ. With 3 bases clipped from V and 2 bases from J, the junction kept 10 bases outside the gene matches. This chain's CDR3 is CASSLKYRGTTGNTIYF. The DNA of the CDR3 is TGTGCCAGCAGCTTGAAATACAGGGGAACTACTGGAAACACCATATATTTT.

The chain links TRBV15 to TRBJ1-5; TRBD1 aligns across 7 bases. The V gene's germline CDR1 is LNHNV and CDR2 YYDKDF (reference sequence). J was trimmed by 4 bases and V by 6 bases; bases with no gene match: 3. CDR3 length: 13 residues. CDR3 coding DNA: TGTGCCACCAGTAACAGGGGAAATCAGCCCCAGCATTTT. Translating gives CATSNRGNQPQHF.

This clone was detected only a few times. The chain employs TRBV5-1 and TRBJ2-1; the D gene is possibly TRBD1 (5 bases). This CDR3 comprises 14 residues. Trimming stripped 1 base from V and 8 bases from J, with 13 bases between. Germline V gene data show CDR1 as SGHRS and CDR2 as YFSETQ. CDR3: CASSLNRFGHEQFF. Here the CDR3 DNA reads TGCGCCAGCAGCTTGAACAGGTTCGGGCATGAGCAGTTCTTC.

A few counts support this clone. The CDR3 reads CASTTPGVENGYTF. CDR3 bases: TGTGCCAGCACTACTCCGGGGGTAGAGAATGGCTACACCTTC. The chain recombines TRBV28 with TRBJ1-2; D is perhaps TRBD1 (5 bases). CDR3 length equals 14 residues. V lost 7 bases and J 6 bases, leaving 18 bases between the germline ends. Germline V gene data show CDR1 as MDHEN and CDR2 as SYDVKM.

This rearrangement joins TRBV4-1 to TRBJ2-1; possible D gene TRBD1, 6 bases. V lost 6 bases and J 2 bases, leaving 23 bases between the germline ends. The CDR3 loop spans 18 amino acids. Germline CDR1 reads MGHRA; CDR2 reads YSYEKL. CDR3 nucleotides: TGCGCCAGCAGTTCTACAGGGAACCTGCGTGGGGCCTACAATGAGCAGTTCTTC. Translation gives CASSSTGNLRGAYNEQFF.

The chain carries TRBV4-2 and TRBJ2-5; 12 bases align to TRBD2. In germline, CDR1 is LGHNA, CDR2 YNFKEQ. CDR3 length equals 19 residues. J gave up 0 bases and V 0 bases, and 8 bases lay outside the gene matches. CDR3 DNA sequence: TGTGCCAGCAGCCAAGAAGGGTCTAGCGGGAGGGCCTACCAAGAGACCCAGTACTTC. Its translation is CASSQEGSSGRAYQETQYF.

This clone turned up a few times. The chain uses TRBV28 and TRBJ1-2; D gene unclear. The CDR3 extends over 12 amino acids. Per germline, CDR1 MDHEN and CDR2 SYDVKM. The V and J ends lost 6 bases and 8 bases respectively, with 13 bases between them. CDR3 bases: TGTGCCAGCAGGAGACTGGCGGAAGGCTACACCTTC. This translates into CASRRLAEGYTF.

V usage is TRBV28 and J usage is TRBJ2-7; maybe TRBD2 (5 bases). V shed 2 bases and J shed 0 bases, with 11 bases lying between them. The length of the CDR3 is 15 residues. Per germline, CDR1 MDHEN and CDR2 SYDVKM. CDR3 in amino acids: CASSLTRLFSYEQYF. The CDR3 DNA sequence: TGTGCCAGCAGTTTAACTAGGCTCTTCTCCTACGAGCAGTACTTC. Drawing the rest from reference TRBV28 and TRBJ2-7, the complete variable domain is DVKVTQSSRYLVKRTGEKVFLECVQDMDHENMFWYRQDPGLGLRLIYFSYDVKMKEKGDIPEGYSVSREKKERFSLILESASTNQTSMYLCASSLTRLFSYEQYFGPGTRLTVT.

This chain connects TRBV7-2 to TRBJ1-1; possibly TRBD1 for D (6 bases). In germline, CDR1 is SGHTA, CDR2 FQGNSA. V gave up 5 bases and J gave up 1 base, with 8 bases separating them. The CDR3 contains 13 residues. The CDR3 bases are TGTGCCAGCAGCCAAGGGGGGAACACTGAAGCTTTCTTT. It yields the protein CASSQGGNTEAFF. Filled out from reference TRBV7-2 and TRBJ1-1, the complete variable domain reads GAGVSQSPSNKVTEKGKDVELRCDPISGHTALYWYRQSLGQGLEFLIYFQGNSAPDKSGLPSDRFSAERTGGSVSTLTIQRTQQEDSAVYLCASSQGGNTEAFFGQGTRLTVV.

This clone was counted between two and nine times. The chain uses TRBV6-4 and TRBJ2-3; 8 bases map to TRBD1. The V segment lost 7 bases and the J segment 4 bases; nucleotides outside the gene matches: 25. The V gene's germline CDR1 is MRHNA and CDR2 SNTAGT. This CDR3 contains 20 residues. The chain's CDR3 is CASIIPRTGRSSDSPDTQYF. For the CDR3, the DNA is TGTGCCAGCATAATCCCCAGGACAGGGCGATCTAGCGATAGTCCAGATACGCAGTATTTT.